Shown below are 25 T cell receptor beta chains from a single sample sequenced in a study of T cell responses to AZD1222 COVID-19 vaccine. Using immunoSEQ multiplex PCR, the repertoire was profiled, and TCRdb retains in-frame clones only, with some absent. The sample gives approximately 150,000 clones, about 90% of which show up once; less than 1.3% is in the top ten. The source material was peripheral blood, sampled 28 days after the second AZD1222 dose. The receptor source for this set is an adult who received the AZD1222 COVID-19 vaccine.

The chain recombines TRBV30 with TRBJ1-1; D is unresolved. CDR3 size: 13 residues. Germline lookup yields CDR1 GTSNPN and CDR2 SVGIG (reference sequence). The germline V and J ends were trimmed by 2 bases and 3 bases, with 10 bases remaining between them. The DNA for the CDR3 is TGTGCCTGGAGTATTCAACACCACACTGAAGCTTTCTTT. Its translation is CAWSIQHHTEAFF.

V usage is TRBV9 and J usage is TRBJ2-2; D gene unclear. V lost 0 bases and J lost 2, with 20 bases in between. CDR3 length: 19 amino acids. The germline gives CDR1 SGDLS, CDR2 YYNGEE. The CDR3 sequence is CASSVVSHGIGRNTGELFF. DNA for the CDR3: TGTGCCAGCAGCGTAGTTAGTCACGGCATAGGACGTAACACCGGGGAGCTGTTTTTT.

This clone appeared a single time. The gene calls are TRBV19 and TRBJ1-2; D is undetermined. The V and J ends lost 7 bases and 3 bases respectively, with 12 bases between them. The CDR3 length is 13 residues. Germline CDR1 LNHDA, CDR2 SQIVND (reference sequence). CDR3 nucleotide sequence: TGTGCCAGTAATTCGCGGGCTTACTATGGCTACACCTTC. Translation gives CASNSRAYYGYTF.

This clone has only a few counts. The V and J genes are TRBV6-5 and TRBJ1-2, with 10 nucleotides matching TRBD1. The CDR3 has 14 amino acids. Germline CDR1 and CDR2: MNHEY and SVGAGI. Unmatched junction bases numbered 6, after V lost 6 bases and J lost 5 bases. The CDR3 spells CASRTTGGEYGYTF. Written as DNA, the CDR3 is TGTGCCAGCAGAACGACAGGGGGCGAATATGGCTACACCTTC.

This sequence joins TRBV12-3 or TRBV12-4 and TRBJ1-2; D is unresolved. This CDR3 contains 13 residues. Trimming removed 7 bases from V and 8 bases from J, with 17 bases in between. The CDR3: CASTLRRIGGYTF. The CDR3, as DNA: TGTGCCAGCACCCTACGCCGTATCGGGGGCTACACCTTC.

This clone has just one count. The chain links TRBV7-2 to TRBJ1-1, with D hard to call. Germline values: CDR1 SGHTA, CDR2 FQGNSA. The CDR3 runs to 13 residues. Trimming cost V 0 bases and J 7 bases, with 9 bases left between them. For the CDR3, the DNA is TGTGCCAGCAGCTTAGCGTTGGCCGATGAAGCTTTCTTT. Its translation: CASSLALADEAFF.

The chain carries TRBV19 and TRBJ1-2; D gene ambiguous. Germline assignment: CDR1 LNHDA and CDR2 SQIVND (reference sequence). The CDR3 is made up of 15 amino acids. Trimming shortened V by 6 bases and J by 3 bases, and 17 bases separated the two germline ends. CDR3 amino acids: CASRPRREGYYGYTF. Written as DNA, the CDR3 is TGTGCCAGTAGGCCACGTAGGGAGGGCTACTATGGCTACACCTTC.

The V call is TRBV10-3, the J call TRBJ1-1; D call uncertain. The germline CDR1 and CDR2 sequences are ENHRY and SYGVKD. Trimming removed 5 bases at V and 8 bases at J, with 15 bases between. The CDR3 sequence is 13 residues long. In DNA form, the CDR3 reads TGTGCCATCAGTAACAGCGACCCCCGGGAAGCTTTCTTT. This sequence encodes CAISNSDPREAFF.

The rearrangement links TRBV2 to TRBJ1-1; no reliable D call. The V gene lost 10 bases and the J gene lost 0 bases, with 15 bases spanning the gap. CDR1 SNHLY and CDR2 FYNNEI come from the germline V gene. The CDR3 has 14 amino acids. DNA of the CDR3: TGTGCCAACCAATCGGGCAGAATGAACACTGAAGCTTTCTTT. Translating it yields CANQSGRMNTEAFF.

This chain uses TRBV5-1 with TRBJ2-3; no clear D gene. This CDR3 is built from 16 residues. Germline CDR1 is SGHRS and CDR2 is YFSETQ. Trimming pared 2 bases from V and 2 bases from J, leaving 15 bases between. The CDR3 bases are TGCGCCAGCAGCTTCCCCCCAGTTGGAGCCACAGATACGCAGTATTTT. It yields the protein CASSFPPVGATDTQYF.

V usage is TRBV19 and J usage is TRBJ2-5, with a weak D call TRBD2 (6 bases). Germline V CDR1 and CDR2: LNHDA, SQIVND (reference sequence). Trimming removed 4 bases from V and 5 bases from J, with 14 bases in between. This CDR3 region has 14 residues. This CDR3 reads CASSRTTRGETQYF. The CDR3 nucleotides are TGTGCCAGTAGTAGGACTACCCGAGGGGAGACCCAGTACTTC.

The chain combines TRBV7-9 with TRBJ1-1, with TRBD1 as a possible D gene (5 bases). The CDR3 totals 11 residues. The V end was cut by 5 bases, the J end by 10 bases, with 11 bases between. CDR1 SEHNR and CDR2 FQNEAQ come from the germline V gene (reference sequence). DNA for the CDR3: TGTGCCAGCAGCGCACAGGAATTAGCTTTCTTT. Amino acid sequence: CASSAQELAFF.

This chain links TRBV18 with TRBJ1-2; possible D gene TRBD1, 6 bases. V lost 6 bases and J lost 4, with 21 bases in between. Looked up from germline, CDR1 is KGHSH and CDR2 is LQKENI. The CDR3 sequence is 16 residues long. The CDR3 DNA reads TGTGCCAGCTCCCCCCCCGGGGGGCCTTTCCGCTATGGCTACACCTTC. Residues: CASSPPGGPFRYGYTF.

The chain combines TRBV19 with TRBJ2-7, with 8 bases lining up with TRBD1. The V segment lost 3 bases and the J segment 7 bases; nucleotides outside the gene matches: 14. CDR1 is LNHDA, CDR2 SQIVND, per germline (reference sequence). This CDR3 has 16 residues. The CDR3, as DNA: TGTGCCAGTAGTATGCCGGCGACAGGGGCTTCTCGGGAGCAGTACTTC. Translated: CASSMPATGASREQYF.

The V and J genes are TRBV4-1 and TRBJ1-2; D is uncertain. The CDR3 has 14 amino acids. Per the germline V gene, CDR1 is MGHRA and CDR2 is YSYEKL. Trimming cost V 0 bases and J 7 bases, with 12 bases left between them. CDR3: CASSQDGGLAGYTF. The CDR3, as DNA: TGCGCCAGCAGCCAAGATGGCGGGCTGGCTGGCTACACCTTC.

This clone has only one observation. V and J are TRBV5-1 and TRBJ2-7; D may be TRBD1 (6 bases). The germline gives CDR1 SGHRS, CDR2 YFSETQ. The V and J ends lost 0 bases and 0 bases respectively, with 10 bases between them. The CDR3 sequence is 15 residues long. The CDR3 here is CASSLGTVPSYEQYF. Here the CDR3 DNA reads TGCGCCAGCAGCTTGGGGACAGTACCCTCCTACGAGCAGTACTTC.

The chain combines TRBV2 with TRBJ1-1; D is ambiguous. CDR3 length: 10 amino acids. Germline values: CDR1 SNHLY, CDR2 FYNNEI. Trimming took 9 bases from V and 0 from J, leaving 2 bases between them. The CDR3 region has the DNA TGTGCCAGTCTGAACACTGAAGCTTTCTTT. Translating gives CASLNTEAFF.

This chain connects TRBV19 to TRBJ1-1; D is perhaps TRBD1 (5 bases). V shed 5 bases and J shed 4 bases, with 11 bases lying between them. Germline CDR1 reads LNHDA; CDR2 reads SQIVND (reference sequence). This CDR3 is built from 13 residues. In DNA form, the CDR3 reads TGTGCCAGTAGTCCTACAGGCGGCACTGAAGCTTTCTTT. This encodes CASSPTGGTEAFF.

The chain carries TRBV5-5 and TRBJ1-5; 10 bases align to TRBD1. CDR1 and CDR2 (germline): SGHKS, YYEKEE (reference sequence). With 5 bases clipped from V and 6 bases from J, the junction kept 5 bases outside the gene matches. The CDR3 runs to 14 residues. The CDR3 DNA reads TGTGCCAGCAGTCCCGGGACAGGGGTTCAGCCCCAGCATTTT. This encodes CASSPGTGVQPQHF.

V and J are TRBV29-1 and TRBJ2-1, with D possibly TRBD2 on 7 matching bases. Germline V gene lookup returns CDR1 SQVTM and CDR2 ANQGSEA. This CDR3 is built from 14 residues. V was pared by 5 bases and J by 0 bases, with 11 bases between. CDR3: CSVWGGPSYNEQFF. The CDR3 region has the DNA TGCAGCGTTTGGGGGGGGCCCTCCTACAATGAGCAGTTCTTC.

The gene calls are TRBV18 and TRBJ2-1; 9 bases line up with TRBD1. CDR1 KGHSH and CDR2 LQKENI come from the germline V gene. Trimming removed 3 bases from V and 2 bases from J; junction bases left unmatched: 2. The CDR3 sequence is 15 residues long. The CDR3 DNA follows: TGTGCCAGCTCACCCGGACAGGGGCCCTACAATGAGCAGTTCTTC. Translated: CASSPGQGPYNEQFF. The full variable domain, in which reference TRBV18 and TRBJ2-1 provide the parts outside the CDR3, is NAGVMQNPRHLVRRRGQEARLRCSPMKGHSHVYWYRQLPEEGLKFMVYLQKENIIDESGMPKERFSAEFPKEGPSILRIQQVVRGDSAAYFCASSPGQGPYNEQFFGPGTRLTVL.

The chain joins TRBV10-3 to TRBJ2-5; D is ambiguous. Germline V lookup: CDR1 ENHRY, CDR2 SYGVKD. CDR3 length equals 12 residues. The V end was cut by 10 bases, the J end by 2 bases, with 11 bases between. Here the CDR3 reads CATGPRQETQYF. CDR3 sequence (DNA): TGTGCCACCGGACCACGTCAAGAGACCCAGTACTTC.

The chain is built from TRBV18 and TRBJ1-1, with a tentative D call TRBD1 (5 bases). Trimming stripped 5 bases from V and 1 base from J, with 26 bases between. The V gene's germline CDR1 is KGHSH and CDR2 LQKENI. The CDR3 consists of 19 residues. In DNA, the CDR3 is TGTGCCAGCTCAATCCCCCCCCCTGACAGAGGAGCTCGGAACACTGAAGCTTTCTTT. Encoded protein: CASSIPPPDRGARNTEAFF.

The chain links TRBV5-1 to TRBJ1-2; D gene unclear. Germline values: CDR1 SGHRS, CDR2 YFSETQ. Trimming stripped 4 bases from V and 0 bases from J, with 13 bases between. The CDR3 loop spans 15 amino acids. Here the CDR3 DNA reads TGCGCCAGCAGCCCGGACGCAAACACTAACTATGGCTACACCTTC. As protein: CASSPDANTNYGYTF.

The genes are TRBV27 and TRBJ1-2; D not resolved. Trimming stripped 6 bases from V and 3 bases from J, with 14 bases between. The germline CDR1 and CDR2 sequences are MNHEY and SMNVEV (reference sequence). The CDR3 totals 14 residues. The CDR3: CASRRTGSHYGYTF. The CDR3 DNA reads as TGTGCCAGCAGACGGACCGGGTCCCACTATGGCTACACCTTC.